These 22 T cell receptor beta chains share one sample of origin, sequenced in a study of T-cell reconstitution after alpha-beta-depleted transplantation in children. Unique molecular identifiers featured in how the TCRbeta library was prepared. Each CDR3 protein gets one entry after TCRdb re-called the PCR reads with MiXCR. The sample has 200,000 to 250,000 distinct CDR3 sequences, roughly a tenth seen once. The sample here was PBMCs, taken before TCRalphabeta/CD19-depleted stem cell transplant. The receptor set was obtained from a child under two years old with acute myeloid leukemia, due to receive a stem cell transplant.

This clonotype has a count of ten or more. The chain is built from TRBV5-6 and TRBJ2-5; either TRBD1 or TRBD2 may fit D (6 bases each). Germline lookup yields CDR1 SGHDT and CDR2 YYEEEE. Trimming left V 1 base short and J 7 bases short, with 11 bases between. The CDR3 runs to 13 residues. The CDR3 spells CASSLPGAVTQYF. DNA for the CDR3: TGTGCCAGCAGCTTGCCGGGGGCGGTGACCCAGTACTTC.

In this sample, this clonotype turned up many times. Here the CDR3 DNA reads TGTGCCAGCAGCGCCTCGGGAAGGGTAGAGACCCAGTACTTC. This translates into CASSASGRVETQYF. The gene calls are TRBV9 and TRBJ2-5, with D possibly TRBD2 on 5 matching bases. V gave up 3 bases and J gave up 4 bases, with 13 bases separating them. CDR1 and CDR2 from the germline V gene are SGDLS and YYNGEE. The CDR3 spans 14 residues.

This clonotype was detected a few times. The chain combines TRBV11-3 with TRBJ2-1; D gene unclear. Between the trimmed V and J ends, which lost 0 bases and 1 base, there was a span of 7 bases. Germline assignment: CDR1 SGHNT and CDR2 YENEEA. CDR3 length: 15 residues. In DNA, the CDR3 is TGTGCCAGCAGCTTAGATGCGCAGTCCTACAATGAGCAGTTCTTC. Residues: CASSLDAQSYNEQFF.

This clonotype counts as medium-sized. This chain connects TRBV4-3 to TRBJ2-3; D unresolved. The V end was cut by 0 bases, the J end by 0 bases, with 4 bases between. This CDR3 spans 14 amino acids. Germline V gene lookup returns CDR1 LGHNA and CDR2 YSLEER. For the CDR3, the DNA is TGCGCCAGCAGCCAAGAGTACAGCACAGATACGCAGTATTTT. It encodes CASSQEYSTDTQYF.

This clonotype was counted at least ten times. This chain uses TRBV4-3 with TRBJ1-2; D is ambiguous. The germline V and J ends were trimmed by 0 bases and 4 bases, with 9 bases remaining between them. Per the germline V gene, CDR1 is LGHNA and CDR2 is YSLEER. This CDR3 contains 14 residues. The CDR3 nucleotides are TGCGCCAGCAGCCAAGATGGGGAAATCTATGGCTACACCTTC. This encodes CASSQDGEIYGYTF.

The sample holds many counts of this clonotype. The chain is built from TRBV4-2 and TRBJ2-7; 9 nucleotides align to TRBD2. The CDR3 has 16 amino acids. V gave up 1 base and J gave up 2 bases; unmatched junction bases: 6. Germline CDR1 and CDR2: LGHNA and YNFKEQ. CDR3: CASSQGSLAGTYEQYF. CDR3 nucleotide sequence: TGTGCCAGCAGCCAAGGATCCCTAGCGGGAACCTACGAGCAGTACTTC.

This clonotype has at least ten counts. The chain employs TRBV29-1 and TRBJ1-1; D is undetermined. V was shortened by 3 bases and J by 0 bases, with 5 bases between the two germline ends. The CDR3 is 12 amino acids. Per the germline V gene, CDR1 is SQVTM and CDR2 is ANQGSEA. The chain's CDR3 is CSVDTVNTEAFF. The DNA for the CDR3 is TGCAGCGTTGACACAGTGAACACTGAAGCTTTCTTT.

This clonotype has a count of ten or more. The V call is TRBV5-1, the J call TRBJ1-5, with D maybe TRBD1 (6 bases). This CDR3 is 15 amino acids long. Germline CDR1 and CDR2: SGHRS and YFSETQ. V was cut by 2 bases and J by 4 bases, with 13 bases left in between. This chain's CDR3 is CASSFFRGANQPQHF. The DNA of the CDR3 is TGCGCCAGCAGCTTTTTCAGGGGTGCGAATCAGCCCCAGCATTTT.

As to this clonotype: A read error may account for a junction end that differs from germline. The J gene is TRBJ2-3, the V gene TRBV20-1, with TRBD2 matching 11 bases. CDR3 length: 17 residues. Looked up from germline, CDR1 is DFQATT and CDR2 is SNEGSKA (reference sequence). The CDR3 DNA sequence: TGCAGTGCTAGAAGAGTGACTAGCGGGGCTAGCACAGAAACGCAGTATTTT. Encoded protein: CSARRVTSGASTETQYF.

This clonotype was detected many times. The chain is built from TRBV5-1 and TRBJ1-2; D is unresolved. The CDR3 consists of 14 residues. V lost 1 base and J 0 bases, leaving 7 bases between the germline ends. Germline loops: CDR1 SGHRS, CDR2 YFSETQ. In DNA form, the CDR3 reads TGCGCCAGCAGCTTGACAGTCACTAACTATGGCTACACCTTC. It encodes CASSLTVTNYGYTF.

Ten or more counts support this clonotype. The J gene is TRBJ1-3, the V gene TRBV7-3, with 8 bases aligning to TRBD1. Germline loops: CDR1 SGHTA, CDR2 FQGTGA. The CDR3 contains 14 residues. Losses at the gene ends were 5 bases for V and 6 bases for J; bases not matched to a gene: 6. The CDR3 DNA reads TGTGCCAGCAGCCAGGGGGCGGGTCCAAACACCATATATTTT. Translation gives CASSQGAGPNTIYF. The full variable domain, completed using reference TRBV7-3 and TRBJ1-3, is GAGVSQTPSNKVTEKGKYVELRCDPISGHTALYWYRQSLGQGPEFLIYFQGTGAADDSGLPNDRFFAVRPEGSVSTLKIQRTERGDSAVYLCASSQGAGPNTIYFGEGSWLTVV.

The table lists this clonotype with many counts. The chain links TRBV5-1 to TRBJ2-5; D gene uncertain. V dropped 4 bases and J dropped 1 base, with 11 bases sitting between them. The CDR3 is 14 amino acids. CDR1 and CDR2 (germline): SGHRS, YFSETQ. CDR3 protein: CASSVETVQETQYF. CDR3 nucleotide sequence: TGCGCCAGCAGCGTCGAGACGGTCCAAGAGACCCAGTACTTC.

The V gene is TRBV5-1, the J gene TRBJ1-1; tentatively, D is TRBD1 (5 bases). Trimming cost V 3 bases and J 2 bases, with 17 bases left between them. The CDR3 has 16 amino acids. In germline, CDR1 is SGHRS, CDR2 YFSETQ. The CDR3 DNA reads TGCGCCAGCAGCTGGGACGTAGCCTCAGGTAACACTGAAGCTTTCTTT. As protein: CASSWDVASGNTEAFF.

This chain connects TRBV7-9 to TRBJ2-3, with 14 bases fitting TRBD2. Germline CDR1 is SEHNR and CDR2 is FQNEAQ (reference sequence). The J segment lost 8 bases and the V segment lost 1 base, leaving 2 bases of the junction unmatched. The CDR3 covers 15 residues. CDR3 in amino acids: CASSLGLAGGGTQYF. Here the CDR3 DNA reads TGTGCCAGCAGCTTAGGACTAGCGGGAGGGGGTACGCAGTATTTT.

This clonotype was seen ten or more times. This chain uses TRBV10-1 with TRBJ2-1; D gene unclear. Trimming stripped 5 bases from V and 4 bases from J, with 9 bases between. There are 13 residues in the CDR3. Germline CDR1 and CDR2: WNHNN and SYGVQD (reference sequence). The CDR3, as DNA: TGCGCCAGCAGTAGCCCCACGTACAATGAGCAGTTCTTC. This gives the protein CASSSPTYNEQFF.

This clonotype was seen repeatedly, ten times or more. This chain joins TRBV7-9 and TRBJ2-5; D is ambiguous. V was cut by 7 bases and J by 5 bases, with 20 bases left in between. The germline V gene encodes CDR1 SEHNR and CDR2 FQNEAQ (reference sequence). This CDR3 is built from 15 residues. CDR3 protein: CASTILAGWRETQYF. DNA for the CDR3: TGTGCCAGCACCATTCTCGCCGGATGGCGTGAGACCCAGTACTTC.

This clonotype occurred many times. The rearrangement links TRBV7-6 to TRBJ1-2; the D is unclear. Germline V gives CDR1 SGHVS, CDR2 FNYEAQ. V dropped 5 bases and J dropped 7 bases, with 17 bases sitting between them. This CDR3 contains 14 residues. CDR3 sequence reads: CASSPGPHVGGYTF. In nucleotides, the CDR3 is TGTGCCAGCAGCCCCGGCCCACACGTGGGTGGCTACACCTTC.

This clonotype was seen at least ten times. The chain has TRBV12-3 or TRBV12-4 and TRBJ2-7; 8 bases are shared with TRBD2. The CDR3 is made up of 14 amino acids. J was trimmed by 6 bases and V by 2 bases; bases with no gene match: 6. In DNA form, the CDR3 reads TGTGCCAGCAGTTTACCGGGACTAGGGCTCGAGCAGTACTTC. Translation gives CASSLPGLGLEQYF.

This clonotype has ten or more counts. The chain employs TRBV5-5 and TRBJ2-3, with 9 bases fitting TRBD1. The length of the CDR3 is 15 residues. V was pared by 2 bases and J by 6 bases, with 7 bases of the junction left unmatched. The V gene's germline CDR1 is SGHKS and CDR2 YYEKEE (reference sequence). CDR3 DNA sequence: TGTGCCAGCAGCTTCTGGACAGGGGCTTCTGATACGCAGTATTTT. This sequence encodes CASSFWTGASDTQYF.

The rearrangement joins TRBV5-1 to TRBJ2-2, with 9 positions matching TRBD2. Germline V lookup: CDR1 SGHRS, CDR2 YFSETQ. The length of the CDR3 is 16 residues. Trimming removed 2 bases from V and 4 bases from J; junction bases left unmatched: 6. The CDR3 protein is CASSFLAGSSTGELFF. For the CDR3, the DNA is TGCGCCAGCAGCTTTCTAGCGGGGTCGAGCACCGGGGAGCTGTTTTTT.

J is TRBJ2-3 and V is TRBV11-1; TRBD2 agrees at 9 bases. The CDR3 loop spans 18 amino acids. Losses at the gene ends were 4 bases for V and 0 bases for J; bases not matched to a gene: 11. From germline, CDR1 is SGHAT and CDR2 FQDESV (reference sequence). The CDR3 DNA follows: TGTGCCAGCAGCTACGCTTTCGGGACTAGCAAAAGCACAGATACGCAGTATTTT. Its translation is CASSYAFGTSKSTDTQYF.

This clonotype was counted a single time. The chain is built from TRBV10-3 and TRBJ1-2; D is possibly TRBD1 (6 bases). CDR3 length equals 14 residues. Germline lookup yields CDR1 ENHRY and CDR2 SYGVKD. Trimming removed 6 bases from V and 5 bases from J, with 16 bases in between. DNA for the CDR3: TGTGCCATCAGGGACAGTCTAGATATTTATGGCTACACCTTC. The encoded protein is CAIRDSLDIYGYTF.